Sequencing of this TCR beta chain was carried out in a study of blood T cell repertoires in COVID-19. Overall study: Material from acute and convalescent COVID-19 was sourced from the United States, Italy and Spain. The cDNA or gDNA used as material had been derived from T cells, B-cell-depleted T cells, or PBMCs.

The CDR3 loop spans 17 amino acids. J lost 0 bases, V lost 5 bases, and 11 bases had no gene match. In germline, CDR1 is MNHEY, CDR2 SMNVEV (reference sequence). Per the authors' pipeline: Amplifying reference gene primers gave estimates of nucleated cell counts. Repertoires were generated with immunoSEQ multiplex PCR, while TCRdb's copy carries only in-frame clones and drops some. The DNA gave D and trimming, while V, J and clone size come from that table. The data show tens of thousands of clones, 85% to 90% seen once. This sequence joins TRBV27 and TRBJ2-3; 7 nucleotides line up with TRBD1. The receptor comes from an elderly man with acute or convalescent COVID-19. The sequencing sample was made of peripheral blood. The CDR3, as DNA: TGTGCCAGCAGTCCCCGGACAGGAGAGTTTAGCACAGATACGCAGTATTTT. Amino acids: CASSPRTGEFSTDTQYF.